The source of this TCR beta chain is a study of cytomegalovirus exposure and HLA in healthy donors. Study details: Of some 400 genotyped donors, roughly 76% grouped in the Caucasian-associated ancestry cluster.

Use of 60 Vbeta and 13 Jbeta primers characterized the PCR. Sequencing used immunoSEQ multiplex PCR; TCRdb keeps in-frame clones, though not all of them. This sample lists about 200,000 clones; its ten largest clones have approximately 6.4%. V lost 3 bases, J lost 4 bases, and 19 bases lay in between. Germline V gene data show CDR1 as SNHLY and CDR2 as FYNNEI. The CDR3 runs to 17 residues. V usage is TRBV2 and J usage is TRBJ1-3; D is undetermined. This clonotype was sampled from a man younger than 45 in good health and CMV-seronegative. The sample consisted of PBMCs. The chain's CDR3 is CASSEATMSLGGNTIYF. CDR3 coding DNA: TGTGCCAGCAGTGAGGCTACGATGAGTCTGGGCGGAAACACCATATATTTT.